This TCR beta chain was retrieved from a study of identical twins. As regards this clonotype: Its antigen is not identified.

A universal primer site came from template switching; cDNA carried unique molecular identifiers. TCRdb re-derived calls from the 5' RACE reads in MiXCR, one entry per CDR3 protein. The table has hundreds of thousands of distinct CDR3 sequences, roughly 12% seen once. The study, taken as a whole, reports: Alpha sequences out of frame and shared by twins had excess low generation probability. Beta out-of-frame sequences showed weaker excess twin sharing. While abundant cord blood beta clonotypes carried fewer insertions, memory repertoires showed no such pattern.

These data were likewise used in another study, on yellow fever vaccine responses in identical twins.

The sample taken for sequencing was CD8+ T cells sorted from blood. The receptor's source is a woman younger than 35 in good health.

The CDR3 loop reads CASRALRGDYQETQYF. CDR3 sequence (DNA): TGTGCCAGCAGGGCCCTCAGGGGCGATTACCAAGAGACCCAGTACTTC. This sequence joins TRBV2 and TRBJ2-5; tentative D call: TRBD1 (6 bases). The CDR3 is 16 amino acids. Germline V gives CDR1 SNHLY, CDR2 FYNNEI. The V gene lost 6 bases and the J gene lost 0 bases, with 17 bases spanning the gap.